This TCR beta chain emerged from a study of CXCR3-negative and CXCR3-positive naive CD8 T cells. The study made its TRB cDNA libraries by 5' RACE, adding UMI labels. TCRdb reprocessed the 5' RACE reads and stores each CDR3 protein as one record, lacking DNA. This table lists under 150,000 distinct CDR3 sequences. Regarding this clonotype: Its specificity is unknown.

Every individual CD8+ T cell subset underwent sorting in triplicate at more than 250,000 cells apiece. Phenotypically, naive CD8+ T cells corresponded to CD45RO-CCR7+CD27+CD95-. Overall study results and limits: CXCR3-negative naive cells had less hydrophobic TRB CDR3s than did CXCR3-positive naive cells. Diversity in memory CD8+ cells fell much lower than the comparably high levels seen in both naive subsets.

Germline-derived CDR1 and CDR2 are SGDLS and YYNGEE. CDR3 length: 16 residues. This TCR derives from a human donor in good health. Some clones in this sample may be carry-over from other donors' samples. The genes are TRBV9 and TRBJ2-3. Sequencing input: naive CXCR3+ CD8+ T cells from blood. The subset here: CD45RO-CCR7+CD27+CD95- naive CD8+ T cells expressing CXCR3 (TNR3+). CDR3 in amino acids: CASSVASGPGTDTQYF.